A selection of T cell receptor beta chains follows, all from one sample in a study of cytomegalovirus exposure and HLA in healthy donors. Clones were sequenced by immunoSEQ multiplex PCR, and TCRdb holds only the in-frame ones, with some missing. The sample holds 65,000 to 70,000 clones, roughly four fifths seen once. The material sequenced was PBMCs. The receptors shown here come from a man aged 45 to 65 in good health and CMV-seronegative. The CDR3 runs from the conserved cysteine through the conserved F or W. The D gene is left open where the match is weak. The size field is filled for only some rows; it gives once, few, many or a size class.

NA | TRBJ1-2 | TRBV6-1 | NA | CASSEGRRSYGYTF | TGTGCCAGCAGTGAGGGCAGGAGGTCCTATGGCTACACCTTC
NA | TRBJ2-5 | TRBV28 | TRBD1 | CASSPSSTGVETQYF | TGTGCCAGCAGTCCTTCGAGTACAGGGGTAGAGACCCAGTACTTC
NA | TRBJ2-7 | TRBV7-2 | TRBD1 | CASSLIGTASYEQYF | TGTGCCAGCAGCTTAATAGGGACAGCCTCCTACGAGCAGTACTTC
NA | TRBJ1-6 | TRBV7-9 | TRBD1 | CASSRTGGFYNSPLHF | TGTGCCAGCAGCCGAACAGGGGGGTTCTATAATTCACCCCTCCACTTT
NA | TRBJ2-1 | TRBV5-5 | NA | CASSLLRGSPGNEQFF | TGTGCCAGCAGCTTGTTACGAGGATCACCGGGCAATGAGCAGTTCTTC
NA | TRBJ1-4 | TRBV7-6 | NA | CASSLNPLGIGEKLFF | TGTGCCAGCAGCTTGAATCCGCTAGGAATAGGTGAAAAACTGTTTTTT
NA | TRBJ2-1 | TRBV19 | NA | CASSTGAWVASIIGTIDEQFF | TGTGCCAGTAGTACCGGGGCCTGGGTGGCCTCAATCATAGGGACAATCGATGAGCAGTTCTTC
NA | TRBJ1-1 | TRBV2 | TRBD1 | CASSVRQGGAEAFF | TGTGCCAGCAGTGTTCGACAGGGGGGCGCTGAAGCTTTCTTT
NA | TRBJ1-1 | TRBV9 | NA | CASSVGSQQNTEAFF | TGTGCCAGCAGCGTAGGGTCACAGCAAAACACTGAAGCTTTCTTT
NA | TRBJ2-6 | TRBV28 | NA | CASNLNSGANVLTF | TGTGCCAGTAACCTAAACTCTGGGGCCAACGTCCTGACTTTC
NA | TRBJ2-7 | TRBV19 | NA | CASSIPGLPYEQYF | TGTGCCAGTAGTATCCCAGGCTTGCCCTACGAGCAGTACTTC
NA | TRBJ1-6 | TRBV19 | NA | CASSARQEIYNSPLHF | TGTGCCAGTAGTGCCCGACAGGAAATTTATAATTCACCCCTCCACTTT
NA | TRBJ1-3 | TRBV11-2 | NA | CASSTRKNAGNTIYF | TGTGCCAGCAGCACTCGAAAGAACGCCGGAAACACCATATATTTT
few | TRBJ1-1 | TRBV7-9 | NA | CASSLALKEGNTEAFF | TGTGCCAGCAGCTTAGCGCTAAAGGAGGGGAACACTGAAGCTTTCTTT
once | TRBJ2-7 | TRBV5-4 | TRBD1 | CASSSGTDRTRGQYF | TGTGCCAGCAGCTCGGGGACAGACCGTACGAGGGGGCAGTACTTC
once | TRBJ1-1 | TRBV11-2 | NA | CASSFGQTMNTEAFF | TGTGCCAGCAGCTTTGGACAGACTATGAACACTGAAGCTTTCTTT
NA | TRBJ1-1 | TRBV11-2 | NA | CASSLDLTTRAFF | TGTGCCAGCAGCTTGGATTTGACAACGAGAGCTTTCTTT
NA | TRBJ2-7 | TRBV5-1 | TRBD1 | CASSTNRDRGEQYF | TGCGCCAGCAGCACGAACCGGGACAGGGGCGAGCAGTACTTC
NA | TRBJ1-1 | TRBV5-6 | NA | CASSWPGRDTEAFF | TGTGCCAGCAGCTGGCCGGGTCGGGACACTGAAGCTTTCTTT
NA | TRBJ1-2 | TRBV7-6 | NA | CASSRSTVNYGYTF | TGTGCCAGCAGCCGATCGACAGTTAACTATGGCTACACCTTC
once | TRBJ2-1 | TRBV5-1 | NA | CASSSTGLSGNEQFF | TGCGCCAGCAGCTCTACAGGACTATCGGGGAATGAGCAGTTCTTC
NA | TRBJ1-5 | TRBV5-5 | TRBD1 | CASSWTGHQPQHF | TGTGCCAGCAGCTGGACAGGACATCAGCCCCAGCATTTT
NA | TRBJ2-2 | TRBV9 | NA | CASSALTRSGELFF | TGTGCCAGCAGCGCCCTCACTAGGTCCGGGGAGCTGTTTTTT
NA | TRBJ2-7 | TRBV30 | NA | CAWRNWQYREQYF | TGTGCCTGGAGGAATTGGCAGTATCGCGAGCAGTACTTC
NA | TRBJ2-2 | TRBV27 | TRBD2 | CASRALAGVAGELFF | TGTGCCAGCAGGGCCCTAGCGGGAGTAGCCGGGGAGCTGTTTTTT
once | TRBJ2-3 | TRBV19 | NA | CASSIQDTDTQYF | TGTGCCAGTAGTATCCAGGACACAGATACGCAGTATTTT
NA | TRBJ2-1 | TRBV6-1 | NA | CASSGERFGEQFF | TGTGCCAGCAGTGGAGAGCGTTTTGGTGAGCAGTTCTTC
NA | TRBJ1-1 | TRBV25-1 | NA | CASSDPARSPRGTEAFF | TGTGCCAGCAGTGATCCTGCCAGGAGCCCTCGAGGGACTGAAGCTTTCTTT
NA | TRBJ2-7 | TRBV28 | TRBD1 | CASGIGTGVYEQYF | TGTGCCAGCGGAATTGGGACAGGGGTCTACGAGCAGTACTTC